Listed here are 19 T cell receptor beta chains from one sample, sequenced in a study of a mutant IDH1 vaccine in newly diagnosed glioma. The repertoire was sequenced with immunoSEQ multiplex PCR; TCRdb's copy has only in-frame clones and lacks some. The table has 60,000 or so clones, 70% to 90% seen once. For these receptors, no antigen is known. Time point meaning: week 23, last vaccination. Every vaccine dose comprised 300 ug of mutant IDH1 20-mer peptide plus topical imiquimod. The sample here was PBMCs, taken from a glioma patient whose treatment included an IDH1 peptide vaccine. These receptors originate from a man aged 25 to 40 with glioma.

The V and J genes are TRBV10-2 and TRBJ2-5; either TRBD1 or TRBD2 may supply D (5 bases each). With the DNA end fitting TRBJ2-7 better, the J assignment may be wrong. Germline loops: CDR1 WSHSY, CDR2 SAAADI. There are 14 residues in the CDR3. CDR3: CASSLSGTSSEQYF. The CDR3 DNA reads TGCGCCAGCAGCCTCTCCGGGACCTCGAGCGAGCAGTACTTC.

The V and J genes are TRBV7-6 and TRBJ2-3, with D perhaps TRBD1 or TRBD2 (5 bases each). Trimming removed 1 base at V and 5 bases at J, with 10 bases between. Germline V CDR1 and CDR2: SGHVS, FNYEAQ. The CDR3 totals 14 residues. The CDR3 DNA reads TGTGCCAGCAGCTTAGTGCAGGGAGAAGATACGCAGTATTTT. This translates into CASSLVQGEDTQYF.

The chain uses TRBV30 and TRBJ1-1; tentative D call: TRBD1 (6 bases). Germline assignment: CDR1 GTSNPN and CDR2 SVGIG (reference sequence). V lost 6 bases, J lost 0 bases, and 11 bases lay in between. The CDR3 totals 13 residues. CDR3 DNA: TGTGCCTGTTACGGACAGATGAACACTGAAGCTTTCTTT. This translates into CACYGQMNTEAFF.

The V and J genes are TRBV2 and TRBJ2-3; no clear D. Trimming removed 8 bases at V and 6 bases at J, with 12 bases between. This CDR3 comprises 12 residues. Germline V CDR1 and CDR2: SNHLY, FYNNEI. CDR3 sequence reads: CASGVLGDTQYF. The CDR3 bases are TGTGCCAGCGGGGTTCTCGGGGATACGCAGTATTTT. Variable domain in full (rest from reference TRBV2 and TRBJ2-3): EPEVTQTPSHQVTQMGQEVILRCVPISNHLYFYWYRQILGQKVEFLVSFYNNEISEKSEIFDDQFSVERPDGSNFTLKIRSTKLEDSAMYFCASGVLGDTQYFGPGTRLTVL.

The chain's CDR3 is CASSEATLPEKLFF. CDR3 DNA sequence: TGTGCCAGCAGTGAGGCGACACTCCCTGAAAAACTGTTTTTT. The chain uses TRBV6-1 and TRBJ1-4; D gene uncertain. The length of the CDR3 is 14 residues. V was pared by 3 bases and J by 7 bases, with 12 bases between. Germline CDR1 and CDR2: MNHNS and SASEGT.

The gene calls are TRBV5-1 and TRBJ1-2, with D tentatively TRBD1 (6 bases). The CDR3 length is 12 residues. CDR1 SGHRS and CDR2 YFSETQ come from the germline V gene. The V gene lost 2 bases and the J gene lost 5 bases, with 7 bases spanning the gap. As DNA, the CDR3 is TGCGCCAGCAGCTTAGGGGGGTATGGCTACACCTTC. Translation: CASSLGGYGYTF.

The rearrangement joins TRBV27 to TRBJ2-1, with 8 nucleotides matching TRBD1. The CDR3 loop spans 14 amino acids. With V trimmed by 7 bases and J by 6 bases, 8 bases remained unmatched. Germline CDR1 MNHEY, CDR2 SMNVEV (reference sequence). The CDR3 protein is CASKRGQVGNEQFF. CDR3 nucleotides: TGTGCCAGCAAGAGGGGACAGGTAGGCAATGAGCAGTTCTTC.

The gene calls are TRBV11-2 and TRBJ2-7; D is unclear. The germline gives CDR1 SGHAT, CDR2 FQNNGV. With 0 bases removed from V and 0 bases from J, the gap between germline ends came to 6 bases. CDR3 size: 14 residues. CDR3 in DNA: TGTGCCAGCAGCTTAGAGTACAGCTCCTACGAGCAGTACTTC. It specifies CASSLEYSSYEQYF.

The V gene is TRBV2, the J gene TRBJ1-6, with D possibly TRBD1 on 5 matching bases. Germline CDR1 SNHLY, CDR2 FYNNEI. There are 13 residues in the CDR3. Between the trimmed V and J ends, which lost 3 bases and 8 bases, there was a span of 8 bases. The CDR3 spells CASSDQGDSPLHF. The CDR3, as DNA: TGTGCCAGCAGTGACCAGGGTGATTCACCCCTCCACTTT.

The V and J genes are TRBV7-9 and TRBJ1-2; maybe TRBD1 (6 bases). The CDR3 contains 15 residues. Germline-derived CDR1 and CDR2 are SEHNR and FQNEAQ (reference sequence). V lost 5 bases, J lost 4 bases, and 17 bases lay in between. The CDR3 DNA sequence: TGTGCCAGCAGCCCCGGACAGAGGGGACGCTATGGCTACACCTTC. Residues: CASSPGQRGRYGYTF.

The rearrangement uses TRBV19 and TRBJ1-1, with D unresolved. Germline assignment: CDR1 LNHDA and CDR2 SQIVND (reference sequence). The CDR3 is made up of 13 amino acids. CDR3 sequence (DNA): TGTGTTACGAGATACGGCGTGAACACTGAAGCTTTCTTT. This gives the protein CVTRYGVNTEAFF.

This chain joins TRBV5-1 and TRBJ1-1, with D possibly TRBD1 on 5 matching bases. With 7 bases removed from V and 4 bases from J, the gap between germline ends came to 20 bases. CDR3 length equals 15 residues. The germline V gene has CDR1 SGHRS and CDR2 YFSETQ. CDR3 nucleotides: TGCGCCAGCGGGCGGGGACGGACCGAGATCACTGAAGCTTTCTTT. It is translated as CASGRGRTEITEAFF.

About this clone: At one end, the junction sequence differs from germline, possibly due to a read error. The identical CDR3 is also encoded by other nucleotide sequences in the sample. This chain joins TRBV7-2 and TRBJ2-5; 9 nucleotides agree with TRBD1. The germline gives CDR1 SGHTA, CDR2 FQGNSA. There are 14 residues in the CDR3. The CDR3: CASSQTGGQETQYF. In DNA, the CDR3 is TGCGCCAGCAGCCAGACAGGGGGCCAAGAGACCCAGTACTTC.

J is TRBJ2-7 and V is TRBV28; 7 nucleotides line up with TRBD1. J was trimmed by 11 bases and V by 5 bases; bases with no gene match: 12. CDR3 length equals 13 residues. CDR1 and CDR2 from the germline V gene are MDHEN and SYDVKM. The CDR3 sequence is CASSLGDSRLEYF. The CDR3 nucleotides read TGTGCCAGCAGTCTAGGGGACAGTCGCCTCGAGTACTTC.

The chain has TRBV5-4 and TRBJ2-7, with 13 bases fitting TRBD2. Germline loops: CDR1 SGHNT, CDR2 YYREEE (reference sequence). This CDR3 spans 14 amino acids. Germline trimming cut 6 bases from V and 5 bases from J; bases unmatched to any gene: 5. The CDR3 region has the DNA TGTGCCAGCAACCAACTAGCGGGGGGGGACGAGCAGTACTTC. This gives the protein CASNQLAGGDEQYF.

This clone was picked up one time. The chain employs TRBV5-1 and TRBJ2-3, with TRBD1 as a possible D gene (5 bases). The CDR3 extends over 15 amino acids. V shed 0 bases and J shed 2 bases, with 10 bases lying between them. CDR1 and CDR2 from the germline V gene are SGHRS and YFSETQ. The CDR3 nucleotides are TGCGCCAGCAGCTTGGGACAGATTGACACAGATACGCAGTATTTT. Translated, it gives CASSLGQIDTDTQYF.

This sequence joins TRBV6-6 and TRBJ1-5; D might be TRBD1 (6 bases). The V and J ends lost 10 bases and 6 bases respectively, with 13 bases between them. Germline values: CDR1 MNHNY, CDR2 SVGAGI (reference sequence). CDR3 length equals 12 residues. The CDR3 sequence: CATAGEVQPQHF. The CDR3, as DNA: TGTGCCACCGCAGGGGAGGTTCAGCCCCAGCATTTT.

The chain combines TRBV7-9 with TRBJ1-5, with 7 bases fitting TRBD1. This CDR3 has 16 amino acids. Germline V gene sequence: CDR1 SEHNR, CDR2 FQNEAQ (reference sequence). V lost 2 bases, J lost 2 bases, and 6 bases stayed unmatched. Here the CDR3 reads CASSLNNRGGNQPQHF. DNA for the CDR3: TGTGCCAGCAGCTTAAATAACAGGGGAGGCAATCAGCCCCAGCATTTT.

The genes are TRBV7-8 and TRBJ1-6, with unresolved D. The V gene's germline CDR1 is SGHVS and CDR2 FQNEAQ. Trimming cost V 2 bases and J 8 bases, with 13 bases left between them. CDR3 length equals 15 residues. The CDR3 is CASSLRIEGYSPLHF. The CDR3 bases are TGTGCCAGCAGCTTACGGATCGAAGGGTATTCACCCCTCCACTTT.